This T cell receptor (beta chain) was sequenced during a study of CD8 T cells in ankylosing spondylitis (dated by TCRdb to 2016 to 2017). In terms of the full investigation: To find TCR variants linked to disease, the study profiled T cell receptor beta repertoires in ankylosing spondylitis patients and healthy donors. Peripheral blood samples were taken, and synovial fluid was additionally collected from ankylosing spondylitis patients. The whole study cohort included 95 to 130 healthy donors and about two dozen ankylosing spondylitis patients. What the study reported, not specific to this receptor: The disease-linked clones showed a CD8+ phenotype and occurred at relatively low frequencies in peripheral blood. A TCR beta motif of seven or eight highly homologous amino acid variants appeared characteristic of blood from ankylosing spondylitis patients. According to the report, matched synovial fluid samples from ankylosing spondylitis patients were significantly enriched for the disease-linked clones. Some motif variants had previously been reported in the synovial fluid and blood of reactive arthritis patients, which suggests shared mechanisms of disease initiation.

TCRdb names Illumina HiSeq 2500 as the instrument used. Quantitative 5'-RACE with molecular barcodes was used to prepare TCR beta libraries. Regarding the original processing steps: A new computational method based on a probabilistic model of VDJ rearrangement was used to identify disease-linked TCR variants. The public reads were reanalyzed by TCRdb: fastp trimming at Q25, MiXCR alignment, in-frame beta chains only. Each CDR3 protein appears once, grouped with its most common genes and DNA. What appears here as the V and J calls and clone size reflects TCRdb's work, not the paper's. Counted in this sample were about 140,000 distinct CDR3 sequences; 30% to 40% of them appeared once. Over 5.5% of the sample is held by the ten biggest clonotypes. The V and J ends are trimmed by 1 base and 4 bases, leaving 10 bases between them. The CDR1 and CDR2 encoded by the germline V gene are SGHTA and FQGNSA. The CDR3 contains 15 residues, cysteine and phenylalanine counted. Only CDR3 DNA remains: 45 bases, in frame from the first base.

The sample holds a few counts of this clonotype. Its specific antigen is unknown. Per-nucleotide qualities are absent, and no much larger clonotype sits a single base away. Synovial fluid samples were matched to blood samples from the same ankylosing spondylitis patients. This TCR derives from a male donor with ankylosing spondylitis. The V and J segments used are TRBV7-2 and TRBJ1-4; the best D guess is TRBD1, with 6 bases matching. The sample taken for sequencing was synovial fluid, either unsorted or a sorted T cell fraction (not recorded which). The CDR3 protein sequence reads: CASSLGTVLNEKLFF. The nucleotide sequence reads TGTGCCAGCAGCTTAGGGACAGTTCTTAATGAAAAACTGTTTTTT.